This T cell receptor (beta chain) was observed in a study of Ad26.COV2.S vaccination and SARS-CoV-2 variants. The overall study: Dosing was one shot or two shots 56 days apart. The study's findings and limits: Total responses of T cells may have been underestimated by the analyses of TCR breadth and depth. CD8+ and CD4+ T cells specific for spike reportedly responded with substantial breadth after vaccination.

V lost 3 bases to trimming and J lost 3 bases; unmatched junction nucleotides: 7. The CDR3 has 15 residues. Per the germline V gene, CDR1 is SGHRS and CDR2 is YFSETQ. Remarks on this clone: Its antigen is unknown.

Measured with immunoSEQ multiplex PCR; TCRdb has only the in-frame clones, and not every one. Of fewer than 300,000 clones listed, more than 75% are singletons. Treatment reported: about 20 received Ad26.COV2.S at low or high dose, single or two shots; roughly 5 received placebo; per-sample allocation not given. Collection of samples fell on day 63 after the first vaccine or placebo injection. Material: peripheral blood, obtained in a trial of Ad26.COV2.S vaccine versus placebo. The chain employs TRBV5-1 and TRBJ1-1; 8 bases agree with TRBD1. The receptor was derived from a person between 18 and 65 years old who received the Ad26.COV2.S COVID-19 vaccine or a placebo. The CDR3 is CASSSGTGFYTEAFF. CDR3 coding DNA: TGCGCCAGCAGCTCCGGGACAGGTTTTTACACTGAAGCTTTCTTT.